Each of the 10 T cell receptor beta chains below was sequenced from the same sample in a study of T-cell memory formation after mild COVID-19. TCRdb reprocessed the 5' RACE reads via MiXCR and lists one record per CDR3 protein. Among more than 150,000 distinct CDR3 sequences listed, around 18% were seen once. The material sequenced was PBMCs or a T cell subset sorted from them (not recorded which). The receptors stem from a man younger than 35 who had mild COVID-19 (a few samples of this study predate the infection). Cell type and time point are not known.

This chain links TRBV6-2 or TRBV6-3 with TRBJ2-2, with 8 positions matching TRBD2. CDR1 is MNHEY and CDR2 is SVGEGT in the germline V gene. The CDR3 has 15 amino acids. V shed 7 bases and J 4 bases; nucleotides not matched to a gene: 8. CDR3 sequence: CASNSDGGGTGELFF. As DNA, the CDR3 is TGTGCCAGCAATTCCGACGGGGGGGGCACCGGGGAGCTGTTTTTT.

This clonotype was seen at least ten times. This chain uses TRBV5-1 with TRBJ1-2; D call uncertain. V lost 0 bases and J 0 bases, leaving 6 bases between the germline ends. The CDR3 consists of 14 residues. Per germline, CDR1 SGHRS and CDR2 YFSETQ. CDR3 amino acids: CASSLESPNYGYTF. Written as DNA, the CDR3 is TGCGCCAGCAGCTTGGAATCACCTAACTATGGCTACACCTTC.

This clonotype was recorded once. The chain couples TRBV12-3 or TRBV12-4 to TRBJ1-1; D not resolved. V was shortened by 7 bases and J by 3 bases, with 12 bases between the two germline ends. CDR3 size: 13 residues. Here the CDR3 reads CASTSRWYTEAFF. As DNA, the CDR3 is TGTGCCAGCACCTCCAGGTGGTACACTGAAGCTTTCTTT.

The chain is built from TRBV4-3 and TRBJ1-5; D not resolved. The CDR3 extends over 17 amino acids. Germline V CDR1 and CDR2: LGHNA, YSLEER. The germline V and J ends were trimmed by 0 bases and 3 bases, with 15 bases remaining between them. In DNA form, the CDR3 reads TGCGCCAGCAGCCAAGAGTCGGCAGGCGGTAACAATCAGCCCCAGCATTTT. It yields the protein CASSQESAGGNNQPQHF.

Ten or more counts support this clonotype. The chain joins TRBV15 to TRBJ2-5, with 8 nucleotides matching TRBD1. The ends lost 5 bases at V and 2 bases at J; junction bases unmatched: 1. The CDR3 totals 13 residues. The germline CDR1 and CDR2 sequences are LNHNV and YYDKDF (reference sequence). The CDR3 DNA sequence: TGTGCCACCAGCCGGGACAGGCAAGAGACCCAGTACTTC. Protein sequence: CATSRDRQETQYF.

This clonotype has more than one count but fewer than ten. This rearrangement joins TRBV7-9 to TRBJ1-3; unclear D gene. In germline, CDR1 is SEHNR, CDR2 FQNEAQ (reference sequence). V was trimmed by 5 bases and J by 0 bases, leaving 11 bases between them. The CDR3 is 15 amino acids. CDR3 nucleotides: TGTGCCAGCAGCCCCGGACTGATCTCTGGAAACACCATATATTTT. It specifies CASSPGLISGNTIYF.

This chain uses TRBV6-6 with TRBJ2-3, with D maybe TRBD2 (6 bases). CDR3 size: 13 residues. The V and J ends lost 0 bases and 7 bases respectively, with 8 bases between them. Germline V gives CDR1 MNHNY, CDR2 SVGAGI (reference sequence). CDR3 nucleotide sequence: TGTGCCAGCAGTTACTCTCTAGCGAATACGCAGTATTTT. Its translation: CASSYSLANTQYF.

This clonotype was seen only a few times. The chain joins TRBV7-2 to TRBJ2-1, with 15 bases that match TRBD2. Trimming removed 5 bases from V and 9 bases from J; junction bases left unmatched: 14. Per the germline V gene, CDR1 is SGHTA and CDR2 is FQGNSA. The CDR3 sequence is 18 residues long. In nucleotides, the CDR3 is TGTGCCAGCAGCCCACAATCGGGACTAGCGGGGGGAAGAGGTGAGCAGTTCTTC. This gives the protein CASSPQSGLAGGRGEQFF.

The chain recombines TRBV5-1 with TRBJ2-7, with D perhaps TRBD1 or TRBD2 (5 bases each). The CDR3 covers 15 residues. V lost 4 bases to trimming and J lost 2 bases, with 16 bases between them. Germline lookup yields CDR1 SGHRS and CDR2 YFSETQ. The CDR3, as DNA: TGCGCCAGCAGCCCAGGGAGTGGAAGCGCCTACGAGCAGTACGTC. This encodes CASSPGSGSAYEQYV.

V and J are TRBV6-2 or TRBV6-3 and TRBJ1-5; D is unresolved. With 6 bases removed from V and 5 bases from J, the gap between germline ends came to 14 bases. From germline, CDR1 is MNHEY and CDR2 SVGEGT. This CDR3 spans 14 amino acids. CDR3 sequence: CASSHGGNHQPQHF. As DNA, the CDR3 is TGTGCCAGCAGCCATGGAGGGAATCATCAGCCCCAGCATTTT.